The entry that follows covers one T cell receptor (beta chain) sequence. In its sample, this clone was seen a few times. No antigen is known for it. No qualities accompany the bases; no much larger clone lies one base away. The cohort was made up of 666 healthy bone marrow donors. At the time of sampling, all cohort members were nominally healthy, though unrecorded immune exposures were likely present. The donor tested CMV seronegative, placing the donor among the 350 to 400 seronegative members of the cohort. A peripheral blood sample was provided by each donor, and peripheral blood mononuclear cells were used for TCR beta sequencing. The Qiagen DNeasy Blood Extraction Kit was used to extract genomic DNA from the blood cell samples. Unmatched junction bases come to 7, with V trimmed by 1 base and J by 2 bases. The CDR3 has 16 amino acids, counting the end cysteine and phenylalanine. Solely the CDR3 DNA is kept, with 48 bases framed from the first base. From a lookup of the germline V gene, CDR1 and CDR2 are LGHNA and YNFKEQ.

This sample stems from a study of cytomegalovirus exposure and HLA in healthy donors (dated by TCRdb to the late 2010s). Background on the whole study: An earlier analysis of roughly 610 of the donors reported under 300 Gb of sequence data and 95 million to 130 million unique TCR beta sequences obtained from around 180 million T cells. An early release covering roughly 600 HLA-typed donors comprised about 290 gigabases of sequencing data and some 79 million unique TCR sequences. Of the roughly 400 genotyped donors, approximately 83% fell in the genetic ancestry cluster associated with self-reported Caucasian donors. The aim of the study was to test whether cataloging public T cell receptors could identify signatures of past pathogen exposure. The study profiled the T cell repertoires of under 850 subjects by immunosequencing and related them to cytomegalovirus serostatus. Besides the first cohort of 500 to 700 subjects, a separate validation cohort made up of 120 different subjects was used. To predict cytomegalovirus infection status, the study brought together high-throughput TCR immunosequencing, statistical association of individual TCRs with disease status, and machine learning. To study patterns of TCR occurrence, a later analysis re-analyzed previously published TCR beta repertoires from 666 donors and added high-resolution HLA genotyping. In the later analysis, no new phenotypic data were used to find candidate immune exposures; instead, reliance was placed on TCR beta sequences and their occurrence across donors. An earlier analysis of a few hundred of the donors applied high-throughput TCR beta sequencing to assess whether each TCR beta V gene segment acted as functional or pseudogenic. Donor age, sex, ethnicity and CMV serostatus were collected together with the repertoire data. Genome-wide SNP genotypes for about 60% of the 666 donors were used in a later genetic analysis, which treated that subset as a discovery cohort. All discovery cohort repertoires had been generated on a single sequencing platform. Both class I and class II loci were covered by HLA typing, at four-digit resolution. The number of typed donors differed by locus: roughly 629-640 for A, B, C, DRB1 and DQB1; approximately 540 for DQA1; 606 for DPA1; and about 450 for DPB1. About five DR-DQ haplotypes were treated as single units for association and clustering because of strong linkage in the cohort. Among some 400 genotyped donors of the cohort, an average of approximately 230,000 unique TCR beta nucleotide sequences were sequenced per donor, roughly 20% of them non-productive.

Library method: the immunoSEQ multiplex PCR assay. For the multiplex PCR, a mixture combining 60 forward primers for TCR Vbeta segments and 13 reverse primers for TCR Jbeta segments was used. A multiplex PCR assay on genomic DNA amplified the CDR3 region of rearranged TCR beta genes. The amplified TCR beta libraries were sequenced on the Illumina HiSeq System as 87-base-pair reads. The published analysis was carried out like this. A later analysis tallied 75 million to 85 million unique TCR beta chains across the 660 or so repertoires, and approximately 12 million of those chains were shared by two or more donors. A nearest-neighbor algorithm error-corrected the raw reads and collapsed the reads into unique sequences, merging closely related sequences to remove PCR and sequencing errors. V, D and J gene segments were assigned by aligning CDR3 sequences to IMGT reference sequences. Each retained sequence needed at least a six-nucleotide match to both a V gene segment and a J gene segment. A rearrangement counted as productive if the CDR3 had no stop codons and remained in frame with V and J, and every other rearrangement counted as non-productive. Following IMGT convention, CDR3 was defined as the stretch from the second conserved V-encoded cysteine to the conserved J-encoded phenylalanine. The earlier analysis of more than 450 of the donors excluded sequences that lacked an unambiguous match to a single V gene segment. In an earlier analysis of roughly 600 of the donors, a V segment was called functional when productive rearrangements were above 56.7%, and segregating when the standard deviation between donors exceeded 5%. A statistical classification framework was built for diagnosing cytomegalovirus status from the catalog of TCR beta chain sequences. V and J gene assignment, in a later analysis, came from comparing TCR nucleotide sequences with IMGT/GENE-DB human TR gene sequences. Using the TCRdist pipeline, a later analysis assigned CDR3 sequences along with most-parsimonious VDJ recombination scenarios. A later analysis defined each TCR beta chain by its CDR3 amino acid sequence plus V-gene family, and excluded reads lacking a unique V-gene family. To address suspected cross-contamination and a sequencing artifact, a later analysis removed a few hundred highly shared, low-generation-probability nucleotide sequences. A later analysis calculated a clonal expansion index for each public chain from normalized within-repertoire ranks of inferred template counts. A later analysis computed generation probabilities with a VDJ recombination model fitted to out-of-frame rearrangements, and checked the results against IGoR. In a later analysis, TCR-TCR, TCR-HLA and TCR-CMV co-occurrence was scored with hypergeometric tests, and a repertoire-size bias correction was applied to TCR pairs. A later analysis estimated false discovery rates by permuting HLA or CMV assignments 20 times. In a later analysis, co-occurring TCRs were grouped using DBSCAN, with TCRdist sequence similarity added in when clustering inside HLA-allele-positive subsets. Repertoires with fewer than 30,000 or more than 120,000 public chains, plus five repertoires with anomalous nucleotide sharing, were excluded from co-occurrence clustering. TCRdb provides this immuneACCESS table in a form limited to in-frame rearrangements. Some clones are lacking; in checked studies, under half of them reflect an unresolved V gene, and why the rest are absent is not known. That table supplies the V and J calls and clone size; D and trimming were determined from the DNA. This sample gives 75,000 to 100,000 clones in total; about 80% of them show up just once. The ten largest clones add up to less than 9.5% of the sample.

Overall study outcomes, separate from this receptor: Because HLA typing was unavailable for some donors at each locus, only the typed subset was used in association tests. Strong co-occurrence of HLA alleles, especially DR and DQ, made assigning TCR associations to individual alleles difficult. It was suggested by the authors that the approach could potentially be generalized to other disease states and immunological phenotypes. Most TCR sequences were observed very rarely across donors, whereas some public TCRs were present in many individuals. A further reported finding was that TCR beta sequences accurately predicted the HLA-A and HLA-B alleles for most subjects in the first cohort. About 15 rarely observed V segments, including chromosome 9 orphons, were excluded from the earlier analysis of a few hundred of the donors because counts were too low. A later analysis found that HLA-associated TCR beta chains were more clonally expanded and had lower generation probabilities than equally common non-associated chains. For the cohort, immune exposure information was limited to CMV serostatus. Broadly in line with IMGT annotations, most TCR beta V segments showed up in productive rearrangements about 87% or about 30% of the time in an earlier analysis of approximately 600 of the donors. The presence/absence analyses assumed that sequencing depth was roughly uniform across donors, and that assumption may not be true. In a later analysis, several top co-occurrence clusters were reported to appear linked to parvovirus B19, influenza, CMV and Epstein-Barr virus. According to a later analysis, most CMV-associated TCR beta chains appeared to be HLA-restricted, and the HLA associations seemed to be driven largely by CMV exposure. Correlated functional status among segregating V segments might reflect linkage disequilibrium, but an unknown experimental factor could not be ruled out. According to a later analysis, TCR association rates differed among HLA loci, with DRB1 alleles showing the most associated TCRs and HLA-C alleles showing the fewest. A group of highly shared sequence variants was considered likely to be a technical artifact of the sequencing pipeline. Specific HLA alleles were associated with around 18,000 TCR beta sequences at a false discovery rate of 0.05 in a later analysis. An association between a missense DCLRE1C variant and V-gene and J-gene trimming of TCR beta chains was found in a later genetic analysis and replicated in an independent cohort. According to a later genetic analysis, donors in an Asian-associated ancestry cluster had fewer N-insertions in productive TCRs than the approximately 700-donor mean. The 87-base-pair reads could not distinguish some IMGT-functional V segments, including TRBV6-2 and TRBV6-3, so those segments were excluded. Three of the identified cytomegalovirus-associated TCR beta chains were confirmed in vitro to be specific for cytomegalovirus antigens. The classifier was reported to diagnose cytomegalovirus status with high specificity and sensitivity in both the original cohort and the validation cohort. This cohort had only TCR beta chains sequenced, and the lack of alpha or paired-chain data limited which features could be detected. A total of 150 or so TCR beta chains were listed by the study as associated with cytomegalovirus.

The sequencing input was PBMCs. The sequence joins TRBV4-2 to TRBJ2-7, and TRBD2 matches 8 of the central bases. The sequence came from a man aged 30-40 years in good health and CMV-seronegative. The DNA reads as follows: TGTGCCAGCAGCCAAGTCCTTAGCGGGACCACCTACGAGCAGTACTTC. It translates to CASSQVLSGTTYEQYF.